The 11 T cell receptor beta chains below were found in one sample sequenced in a study of neurological immune-mediated disorders. TCRdb fed the 5' RACE reads into MiXCR, producing one record per CDR3 protein. The sample has around 50,000 distinct CDR3 sequences; 20% to 30% are singletons. The sequencing sample was made of PBMCs. Receptors were obtained from a woman between 65 and 79 years old in good health.

The rearrangement links TRBV5-1 to TRBJ2-2; D is unresolved. This CDR3 is built from 16 residues. The V gene lost 8 bases and the J gene lost 7 bases, with 24 bases spanning the gap. The germline V gene has CDR1 SGHRS and CDR2 YFSETQ. CDR3 in amino acids: CARSPAGQAYGGELFF. In DNA, the CDR3 is TGCGCCAGGAGCCCGGCCGGCCAGGCTTATGGCGGGGAGCTGTTTTTT.

Many counts were recorded for this clonotype. This rearrangement joins TRBV20-1 to TRBJ2-3; 13 bases match TRBD2. CDR3 length: 17 amino acids. Germline V gives CDR1 DFQATT, CDR2 SNEGSKA (reference sequence). V dropped 0 bases and J dropped 4; count of bases not matched to a gene: 7. CDR3 sequence: CSARETGLAGVSDTQYF. CDR3 DNA: TGCAGTGCTAGAGAGACAGGACTAGCGGGAGTATCAGATACGCAGTATTTT.

This clonotype was observed at least ten times. V gene TRBV6-1 combines with J gene TRBJ2-2; 9 nucleotides line up with TRBD1. Germline CDR1 is MNHNS and CDR2 is SASEGT. V lost 2 bases to trimming and J lost 6 bases; unmatched junction nucleotides: 7. This CDR3 is built from 16 residues. DNA for the CDR3: TGTGCCAGCAGTGAAACCGGGACAGGGTTGGCCGGGGAGCTGTTTTTT. This codes for CASSETGTGLAGELFF.

Comments on this clonotype: An end of the junction does not agree with germline; a read error may underlie this. This rearrangement joins TRBV28 to TRBJ2-7; D might be TRBD1 (6 bases). Germline CDR1 MDHEN, CDR2 SYDVKM. The CDR3 loop spans 15 amino acids. The CDR3 loop is CASRFTLDRSYEQDF. CDR3 DNA sequence: TGTGCCAGCAGATTTACTTTAGACAGGTCATACGAGCAGGACTTC.

The rearrangement joins TRBV29-1 to TRBJ2-3; D possibly corresponds to TRBD2 (6 bases). The CDR3 loop spans 15 amino acids. V shed 6 bases and J shed 0 bases, with 16 bases lying between them. The germline CDR1 and CDR2 sequences are SQVTM and ANQGSEA. The CDR3 loop reads CSVGVVAVSTDTQYF. The CDR3 DNA is TGCAGCGTAGGGGTGGTAGCGGTTAGCACAGATACGCAGTATTTT.

This clonotype was detected only a few times. The chain recombines TRBV10-2 with TRBJ2-2, with 9 bases that match TRBD1. CDR3 length equals 15 residues. The ends lost 2 bases at V and 6 bases at J; junction bases unmatched: 4. In germline, CDR1 is WSHSY, CDR2 SAAADI. The DNA of the CDR3 is TGCGCCAGCAGTGAGAAACAGGGGGCCCCCGGGGAGCTGTTTTTT. Protein sequence: CASSEKQGAPGELFF.

This clonotype has at least ten counts. The chain employs TRBV7-7 and TRBJ2-1; 10 bases align to TRBD1. Losses at the gene ends were 5 bases for V and 9 bases for J; bases not matched to a gene: 4. Germline CDR1 SSHAT, CDR2 FNYEAQ (reference sequence). CDR3 length: 13 amino acids. The CDR3 nucleotides are TGTGCCAGCAGCCCAGGGACAGGGGTTGAGCAGTTCTTC. It translates to CASSPGTGVEQFF.

This clonotype has a count of ten or more. The chain employs TRBV5-1 and TRBJ1-4; 7 bases line up with TRBD1. Germline V gene data show CDR1 as SGHRS and CDR2 as YFSETQ. The trim removed 4 bases at V and 0 bases at J, leaving 3 bases unmatched. There are 15 residues in the CDR3. CDR3 coding DNA: TGCGCCAGCAGCCCAGGGACAGCAACTAATGAAAAACTGTTTTTT. Encoded protein: CASSPGTATNEKLFF.

This clonotype came up many times. This chain connects TRBV20-1 to TRBJ2-1; TRBD1 agrees at 9 bases. This CDR3 comprises 16 residues. Looked up from germline, CDR1 is DFQATT and CDR2 is SNEGSKA (reference sequence). With V trimmed by 1 base and J by 5 bases, 9 bases remained unmatched. CDR3 nucleotide sequence: TGCAGTGCTAGAGTCACCGGGACAGGGTCGAACAATGAGCAGTTCTTC. Amino acid sequence: CSARVTGTGSNNEQFF.

This clonotype was counted ten times or more. The V gene is TRBV5-1, the J gene TRBJ2-1, with D perhaps matching TRBD2 (5 bases). The germline V gene has CDR1 SGHRS and CDR2 YFSETQ. The ends were cut back, 0 bases at V and 10 bases at J, with 17 bases in the middle. The CDR3 is 15 amino acids. CDR3 amino acids: CASSLDRGVMREQFF. The DNA of the CDR3 is TGCGCCAGCAGCTTGGACCGGGGAGTGATGCGCGAGCAGTTCTTC.

The table lists this clonotype with many counts. This chain links TRBV28 with TRBJ1-4; TRBD1 matches at 8 bases. The trim removed 5 bases at V and 3 bases at J, leaving 8 bases unmatched. Germline V lookup: CDR1 MDHEN, CDR2 SYDVKM. The CDR3 is 16 amino acids. The CDR3 sequence is CASSGRTGPSNEKLFF. The CDR3 bases are TGTGCCAGCAGTGGAAGGACAGGGCCATCTAATGAAAAACTGTTTTTT.